The present T cell receptor (beta chain) was sequenced within a study of shared clonotypes between healthy human individuals. Study context: Each donor's CD8 memory used one plate, CD8 naive two, each CD4 subset three.

The germline V gene has CDR1 SQVTM and CDR2 ANQGSEA. V dropped 0 bases and J dropped 5; count of bases not matched to a gene: 5. The CDR3 totals 15 residues. Using immunoSEQ multiplex PCR, the repertoire was profiled, and TCRdb retains in-frame clones only, with some absent. The sample contains hundreds of thousands of clones, approximately 97% of which appear only once. This clonotype originated in a woman in her twenties or thirties in good health. The sequenced sample was naive CD4+ T cells sorted from blood. Specified subset: CD45RA+ positively selected. V gene TRBV29-1 combines with J gene TRBJ2-3; 10 nucleotides match TRBD1. CDR3 in amino acids: CSVEDRQGAKDTQYF. CDR3 nucleotides: TGCAGCGTTGAAGATCGACAGGGGGCGAAAGATACGCAGTATTTT.